This paragraph covers one TCR beta chain sequence. The data derive from a study of somatic mutations in cytotoxic T cells in rheumatoid arthritis. Study background: Several of the V beta antibody-stained T-cell populations were flow-sorted at nearly 100% purity; V beta1+ cells were among them and were sequenced for TCRB.

Clones were sequenced by immunoSEQ multiplex PCR, and TCRdb holds only the in-frame ones, with some missing. Counted here are 10,000 to 15,000 clones, about 68% occurring once; the ten biggest clones make up 8.5% to 10%. V lost 6 bases and J 0 bases, leaving 18 bases between the germline ends. The CDR3 is made up of 18 amino acids. Germline CDR1 MNHEY, CDR2 SMNVEV (reference sequence). Sequenced material: CD8+ T cells sorted from blood. The sequence was obtained from a man aged 65 to 85 in good health. The rearrangement uses TRBV27 and TRBJ2-6, with D tentatively TRBD1 or TRBD2 (6 bases each). CDR3: CASSTGAWGPSGANVLTF. The CDR3 coding sequence is TGTGCCAGCAGCACGGGGGCGTGGGGTCCCTCTGGGGCCAACGTCCTGACTTTC.